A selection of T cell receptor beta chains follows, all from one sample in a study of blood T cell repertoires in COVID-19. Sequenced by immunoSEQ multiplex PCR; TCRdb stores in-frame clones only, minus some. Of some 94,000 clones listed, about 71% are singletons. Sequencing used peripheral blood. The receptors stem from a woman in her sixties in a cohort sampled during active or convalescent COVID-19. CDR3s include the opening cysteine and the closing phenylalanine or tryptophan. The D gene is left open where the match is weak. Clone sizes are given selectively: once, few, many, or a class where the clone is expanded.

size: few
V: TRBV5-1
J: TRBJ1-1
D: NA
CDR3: CASSLATGYNTEAFF
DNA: TGCGCCAGCAGCTTGGCCACAGGGTATAACACTGAAGCTTTCTTT

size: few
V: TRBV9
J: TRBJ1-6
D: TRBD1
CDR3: CASSVAIVGQANSPLHF
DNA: TGTGCCAGCAGCGTAGCCATCGTTGGACAGGCTAATTCACCCCTCCACTTT

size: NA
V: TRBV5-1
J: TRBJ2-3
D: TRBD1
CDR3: CASSSTGFSTDTQYF
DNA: TGCGCCAGCAGCTCGACAGGGTTTAGCACAGATACGCAGTATTTT

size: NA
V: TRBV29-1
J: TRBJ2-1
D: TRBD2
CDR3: CSVRGLAGYEQFF
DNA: TGCAGCGTCCGCGGACTAGCGGGGTATGAGCAGTTCTTC

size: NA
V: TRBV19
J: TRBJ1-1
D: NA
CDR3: CASSTFKNTEAFF
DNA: TGTGCCAGTAGTACCTTTAAGAACACTGAAGCTTTCTTT

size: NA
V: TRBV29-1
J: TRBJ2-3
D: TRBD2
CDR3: CSVLAGGGNTQYF
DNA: TGCAGCGTCTTAGCGGGGGGGGGAAATACGCAGTATTTT

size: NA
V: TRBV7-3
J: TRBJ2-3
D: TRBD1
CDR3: CASSTGQLSSTDTQYF
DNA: TGTGCCAGCAGTACGGGACAGCTCTCTAGCACAGATACGCAGTATTTT

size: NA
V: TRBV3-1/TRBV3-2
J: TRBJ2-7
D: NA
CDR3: CASSQQGYEQYF
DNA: TGTGCCAGCAGCCAACAGGGCTACGAGCAGTACTTC

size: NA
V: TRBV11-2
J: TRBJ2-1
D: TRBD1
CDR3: CASRKTGYNEQFF
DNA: TGTGCCAGCAGAAAGACAGGGTACAATGAGCAGTTCTTC

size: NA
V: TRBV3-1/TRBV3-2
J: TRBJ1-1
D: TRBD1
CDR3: CASSQVRDRAWAEAFF
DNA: TGTGCCAGCAGCCAAGTGCGGGACAGGGCGTGGGCTGAAGCTTTCTTT

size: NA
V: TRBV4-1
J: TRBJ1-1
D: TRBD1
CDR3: CASSQVTGTGGTEAFF
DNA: TGCGCCAGCAGCCAAGTTACCGGGACAGGGGGCACTGAAGCTTTCTTT

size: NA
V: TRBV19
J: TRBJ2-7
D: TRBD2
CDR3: CASGGDYEQYF
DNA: TGTGCCAGCGGGGGGGATTACGAGCAGTACTTC

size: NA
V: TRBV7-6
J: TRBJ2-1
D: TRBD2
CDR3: CASSHWASGGASSYNEQFF
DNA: TGTGCCAGCAGCCACTGGGCTAGCGGGGGGGCGAGCTCCTACAATGAGCAGTTCTTC